This TCR beta chain came from a study of blood T cell repertoires in COVID-19 (dated by TCRdb to 2019 to 2021). About the investigation overall: Samples covering the acute and convalescent phases of COVID-19 were provided by collaborators in the United States, Italy and Spain. Where available, HLA class I and class II types were taken from metadata supplied by the sample provider and were not determined by assay-based typing. The samples were drawn from two sources: the first 160 participants of the ongoing ImmuneRACE study, and 1,200 or so subjects contributed by 6 global collaborators. The repertoires were made available in a free public database intended to serve as a resource for research on the immune response to SARS-CoV-2. Sample metadata almost always included a de-identified subject ID, COVID-19 status, age in years and sex. The prospective study material was composed of cDNA or gDNA derived from T cells, B-cell-depleted T cells, or PBMCs. The dataset comprised deeply sampled blood TCRbeta repertoires from subjects exposed to, actively infected with, or recovered from COVID-19. The paper as a whole reports these results and caveats: The amount of clinical and demographic metadata varied by source and participant and was provided uncurated.

As encoded in the germline V gene, CDR1 is SGHRS while CDR2 is YFSETQ. The CDR3 numbers 15 residues from cysteine through phenylalanine. Only the CDR3 DNA is retained, 45 bases long and in frame from the first base. After removal of 4 bases from V and 0 bases from J, the junction retains 6 bases not matched to a gene. Regarding this clone: Its antigen is not yet known. No base quality information exists; no much larger clone differs at one position.

Whole blood was collected in K2EDTA tubes by collaborating institutions according to the institutions' own protocols. For TCRbeta analysis, collaborator samples were shipped as frozen whole blood, as isolated PBMCs, or as DNA extracted from either sample type. TCRbeta CDR3 regions were amplified from genomic DNA by means of the immunoSEQ Assay, a bias-controlled multiplex PCR. The paper's processing steps were these. The number of nucleated cells in each sample was estimated from the amplification of reference gene primers within the assay. To quantify the absolute abundance of each unique TCRbeta CDR3 rearrangement, sequence reads were collapsed and filtered. Productive Simpson clonality was computed per sample as the square root of Simpson's diversity index over productive rearrangements. Entries here come from immuneACCESS through TCRdb and include only in-frame sequences with V and J called. Some clones fail to appear in such tables; in the studies checked, an unresolved V gene covers under half of the shortfall, and the cause of the remainder is unknown. V, J and clone size reflect that table, while D and trimming were determined from the DNA. Recorded for this sample are 60,000 to 70,000 clones; roughly 71% of them occurred a single time. The ten most abundant clones make up 28% of the sample.

The TCR was taken from an elderly woman with acute or convalescent COVID-19. The chain is made from TRBV5-1 and TRBJ2-5; a stretch of 7 junction bases matches TRBD1. Input material: peripheral blood. In nucleotides, the sequence is TGCGCCAGCAGCCTACTCGGGACAGACCAAGAGACCCAGTACTTC. Protein translation: CASSLLGTDQETQYF.